These T cell receptor beta chains were read from a single sample in a study of blood T cell repertoires in COVID-19. TCRdb's table, derived via immunoSEQ multiplex PCR, lists solely in-frame clones and lacks some. Among some 200,000 clones listed, about four fifths were seen once. The sequenced sample was peripheral blood. These receptors originate from a woman aged 80 or older with COVID-19, enrolled during active disease. The CDR3 runs from the conserved cysteine through the conserved F or W. The D gene is left open where the match is weak. A clone size is listed for some rows: how often the clone was seen (once, few, many), or a class if it is expanded.

j_call | d_call | v_call | clone_size | cdr3_nt | cdr3_aa
TRBJ2-1 | TRBD1 | TRBV6-2/TRBV6-3 | . | TGTGCCAGCAGTTTTACGGGAAACAGGGGGCTAGGGAATGAGCAGTTCTTC | CASSFTGNRGLGNEQFF
TRBJ1-1 | . | TRBV25-1 | . | TGTGCCAGCAGGGCTCCTCTGAACACTGAAGCTTTCTTT | CASRAPLNTEAFF
TRBJ2-5 | TRBD2 | TRBV15 | . | TGTGCCACCAGCAGAGATGGGACTAGTAGGGAGACCCAGTACTTC | CATSRDGTSRETQYF
TRBJ1-4 | . | TRBV28 | . | TGTGCCAGCAGCCCGGAAGCAACGGGGCGCGGAGGGGAAAAACTGTTTTTT | CASSPEATGRGGEKLFF
TRBJ1-6 | . | TRBV3-1/TRBV3-2 | . | TGTGCCAGCAGCCAATTGTCCTCTTCACCCCTCCACTTT | CASSQLSSSPLHF
TRBJ2-7 | TRBD1 | TRBV3-1/TRBV3-2 | . | TGTGCCAGCAGCCGTACAGGGGAAAGCGAGCAGTACTTC | CASSRTGESEQYF
TRBJ2-1 | . | TRBV4-2 | . | TGTGCCAGCAGCCAAGTGTCAGGGGCTATAGGGGAGCAGTTCTTC | CASSQVSGAIGEQFF
TRBJ1-1 | . | TRBV28 | . | TGTGCCAGCAGTTTGGGGGGGAGGACTGAAGCTTTCTTT | CASSLGGRTEAFF
TRBJ2-2 | . | TRBV11-2 | . | TGTGCCAGCAGCTTATTGAGTGGAGTCGGGGAGCTGTTTTTT | CASSLLSGVGELFF
TRBJ1-2 | . | TRBV3-1/TRBV3-2 | . | TGTGCCAGCAGCCAACTGGCCGGGAGCAGGCGTATTGTTGGCTACACCTTC | CASSQLAGSRRIVGYTF
TRBJ1-6 | . | TRBV6-5 | . | TGTGCCAGCAGGGCGGACAGTAATTCACCCCTCCACTTT | CASRADSNSPLHF
TRBJ1-2 | . | TRBV19 | few | TGTGCCAGTAGTACTGACTGGTTTGGCTACACCTTC | CASSTDWFGYTF
TRBJ1-1 | . | TRBV3-1/TRBV3-2 | once | TGTGCCAGCAGCCAAGGCCAAGCATCCGTAGCTTTCTTT | CASSQGQASVAFF
TRBJ1-5 | . | TRBV5-5 | . | TGTGCCAGCAGCCCGGGGAGGGACGCAGTTGGGCCCCAGCATTTT | CASSPGRDAVGPQHF
TRBJ1-3 | . | TRBV19 | . | TGTGCCAGTAGTATTCGGGGGTCTGGAAACACCATATATTTT | CASSIRGSGNTIYF
TRBJ2-1 | TRBD2 | TRBV3-1/TRBV3-2 | once | TGTGCCAGCAGCCCACGGACTAGGGAAAACAATGAGCAGTTCTTC | CASSPRTRENNEQFF
TRBJ2-7 | . | TRBV25-1 | . | TGTGCCAGCAGTAGCACCCTCTACGAGCAGTACTTC | CASSSTLYEQYF
TRBJ2-1 | TRBD2 | TRBV5-1 | . | TGCGCCAGCAGCTTGGCTAGCGGGAGCCGGGGTGAGCAGTTCTTC | CASSLASGSRGEQFF
TRBJ2-7 | . | TRBV27 | . | TGTGCCAGCAGTCCGGCTCCGGGTGAACCGGGCGAGCAGTACTTC | CASSPAPGEPGEQYF
TRBJ2-5 | . | TRBV10-3 | few | TGTGCCATCAGGGACATAGAGACCCAGTACTTC | CAIRDIETQYF
TRBJ1-4 | . | TRBV3-1/TRBV3-2 | . | TGTGCCAGCAGCCCCGACAAGGGGCGACTGTTTTTT | CASSPDKGRLFF
TRBJ2-7 | . | TRBV7-2 | . | TGTGCCAGCAGGTCGACTCACTCCTACGAGCAGTACTTC | CASRSTHSYEQYF
TRBJ2-3 | TRBD2 | TRBV29-1 | . | TGCAGCGTTGAATTGGGCTCGGGGGGAGGGGATACGCAGTATTTT | CSVELGSGGGDTQYF
TRBJ2-7 | TRBD1 | TRBV6-6 | once | TGTGCCAGCGAGGGACAGGGGGGATACGAGCAGTACTTC | CASEGQGGYEQYF
TRBJ1-5 | . | TRBV19 | . | TGTGCCAGTAATAGCTTCCCGGGACTAATAACTCAGCCCCAGCATTTT | CASNSFPGLITQPQHF
TRBJ1-1 | . | TRBV29-1 | . | TGCAGCGTTGAAAGGAGTAATGAAGCTTTCTTT | CSVERSNEAFF
TRBJ2-7 | . | TRBV11-2 | . | TGTGCCAGCAGCTTAGCCCGGGACTTTGCCTACGAGCAGTACTTC | CASSLARDFAYEQYF
TRBJ2-7 | TRBD1 | TRBV28 | . | TGTGCCAGCAGAGAGCCCCGACAGGGCCACGAGCAGTACTTC | CASREPRQGHEQYF
TRBJ2-1 | TRBD2 | TRBV19 | . | TGTGCCAGTAGTCCCCTAGCGGGAGGGGGACTCTACAATGAGCAGTTCTTC | CASSPLAGGGLYNEQFF
TRBJ2-3 | TRBD2 | TRBV5-1 | . | TGCGCCAGCAGCTCTCTAGCGGGAGTGGAGGATACGCAGTATTTT | CASSSLAGVEDTQYF
TRBJ1-2 | . | TRBV2 | few | TGTGCCAGCGTAGCGGGGGGGGGAAACTATGGCTACACCTTC | CASVAGGGNYGYTF
TRBJ2-2 | . | TRBV25-1 | . | TGTGCCAGCAGTGACCACTCAGGGGGCGGGGGCACCGGGGAGCTGTTTTTT | CASSDHSGGGGTGELFF
TRBJ2-3 | . | TRBV5-1 | . | TGCGCCAGCAGCTTGGGACAGAAAACAGATACGCAGTATTTT | CASSLGQKTDTQYF
TRBJ1-4 | . | TRBV5-1 | . | TGCGCCAGCAGCCAACAGGGAGGGGGAGGAGAAAAACTGTTTTTT | CASSQQGGGGEKLFF
TRBJ1-5 | TRBD1 | TRBV2 | . | TGTGCCACCTCGACAGGGCGACAGCCCCAGCATTTT | CATSTGRQPQHF
TRBJ2-4 | . | TRBV28 | . | TGTGCCAGCACTTCCGGGGGAAACGGCAAAAACATTCAGTACTTC | CASTSGGNGKNIQYF
TRBJ1-4 | . | TRBV7-9 | . | TGTGCCAGCAGCCCCCGGGCGACAGCCAATGAAAAACTGTTTTTT | CASSPRATANEKLFF
TRBJ2-1 | . | TRBV5-1 | . | TGCGCCAGCAGCTCGGATCTAGTGAGCTCCTACAATGAGCAGTTCTTC | CASSSDLVSSYNEQFF
TRBJ2-7 | . | TRBV5-1 | . | TGCGCCAGCAGTAATCGAGACCGGGACAAAGCCTACGAGCAGTACTTC | CASSNRDRDKAYEQYF
TRBJ2-7 | TRBD1 | TRBV19 | . | TGTGCCAGTAGACTGGGACAGGGGACGGGAGAGCAGTACTTC | CASRLGQGTGEQYF
TRBJ2-1 | TRBD2 | TRBV18 | . | TGTGCCAGCTCACCACTCTCATCGACTAGCGGACCCAGCGGGCAGTTCTTC | CASSPLSSTSGPSGQFF